A selection of T cell receptor beta chains follows, all from one sample in a study of cytomegalovirus exposure and HLA in healthy donors. Assay: immunoSEQ multiplex PCR; the TCRdb copy retains only in-frame clones and omits some. This sample carries about 200,000 clones, around 70% of them seen once, and the ten largest clones take about 2.8%. Sequencing was done on a sample of PBMCs. The receptor set was obtained from a man aged 35 to 55 in good health and CMV-seropositive. CDR3s include the opening cysteine and the closing phenylalanine or tryptophan. The order of the fields is clone size, D gene, J gene, V gene, CDR3 protein, CDR3 DNA. D genes are given only for firm matches. Where a row states a size, it is once, few, many or the class of an expanded clone; other rows omit it.

>.|.|TRBJ2-5|TRBV5-6
CASSLGLQETQYF
TGTGCCAGCAGCTTGGGTCTCCAAGAGACCCAGTACTTC
>.|TRBD1|TRBJ2-3|TRBV7-3
CASSATGGYVDTQYF
TGTGCCAGCAGCGCGACAGGGGGCTATGTAGATACGCAGTATTTT
>.|TRBD1|TRBJ1-6|TRBV5-1
CASSLSGTDNSPLHF
TGCGCCAGCAGCCTGTCCGGGACAGACAATTCACCCCTCCACTTT
>.|.|TRBJ1-1|TRBV6-6
CASTAGPPEEAFF
TGTGCCAGCACAGCGGGACCCCCGGAAGAAGCTTTCTTT
>few|.|TRBJ1-5|TRBV4-1
CASSQDNSGNQPQHF
TGCGCCAGCAGCCAAGATAACTCGGGCAATCAGCCCCAGCATTTT
>.|.|TRBJ2-5|TRBV25-1
CASSRGSWGTQYF
TGTGCCAGCAGTCGCGGGTCTTGGGGGACCCAGTACTTC
>.|.|TRBJ2-3|TRBV27
CASSLGASTDTQYF
TGTGCCAGCAGTTTAGGGGCCAGCACAGATACGCAGTATTTT
>.|TRBD1|TRBJ2-6|TRBV19
CASSPRTGGYSGANVLTF
TGTGCCAGTAGTCCACGGACAGGGGGCTACTCTGGGGCCAACGTCCTGACTTTC
>few|.|TRBJ1-1|TRBV2
CAIQDKAPDPRAEAFF
TGTGCCATCCAAGACAAGGCCCCAGATCCGCGAGCTGAAGCTTTCTTT
>.|TRBD1|TRBJ2-7|TRBV19
CASRKTRGTGTYEQYF
TGTGCCAGTAGAAAAACTCGCGGGACAGGGACCTACGAGCAGTACTTC
>.|TRBD1|TRBJ1-2|TRBV2
CASSRQGEGYGYTF
TGTGCCAGCAGCCGCCAGGGGGAAGGATATGGCTACACCTTC
>.|TRBD2|TRBJ2-5|TRBV28
CASSSEGRGGETQYF
TGTGCCAGCAGTTCCGAAGGGCGCGGGGGAGAGACCCAGTACTTC
>.|.|TRBJ2-1|TRBV27
CASSLLPYNEQFF
TGTGCCAGCAGTTTACTCCCGTACAATGAGCAGTTCTTC
>few|.|TRBJ1-2|TRBV11-2
CASSREASGDGYTF
TGTGCCAGCAGCCGGGAGGCCTCTGGGGATGGCTACACCTTC
>.|.|TRBJ1-1|TRBV6-5
CASRSTANTEAFF
TGTGCCAGCAGATCGACAGCGAACACTGAAGCTTTCTTT
>.|.|TRBJ2-3|TRBV16
CASSQSTVTDTQYF
TGTGCCAGCAGCCAATCAACGGTCACAGATACGCAGTATTTT
>.|.|TRBJ1-3|TRBV2
CASSRTERNTIYF
TGTGCCAGCAGTCGGACAGAGAGAAACACCATATATTTT
>.|.|TRBJ1-2|TRBV2
CASNPGRWDYTF
TGTGCCAGCAACCCAGGGAGGTGGGACTACACCTTC
>few|.|TRBJ1-2|TRBV9
CASSVGGTNYGYTF
TGTGCCAGCAGCGTAGGAGGAACTAACTATGGCTACACCTTC
>.|TRBD1|TRBJ2-3|TRBV5-1
CASRDREDTQYF
TGCGCCAGCAGGGACAGGGAAGATACGCAGTATTTT
>.|.|TRBJ1-1|TRBV27
CASSLTQGSEAFF
TGTGCCAGCAGTTTGACCCAGGGGTCTGAAGCTTTCTTT
>few|.|TRBJ1-2|TRBV18
CASSPEGVNYGYTF
TGTGCCAGCTCACCGGAAGGGGTCAACTATGGCTACACCTTC
>once|.|TRBJ1-4|TRBV5-5
CASSLEGRDEKLFF
TGTGCCAGCAGCTTGGAGGGGCGCGATGAAAAACTGTTTTTT
>.|TRBD1|TRBJ1-2|TRBV27
CASSYGRGNYGYTF
TGTGCCAGCAGTTATGGCAGGGGGAACTATGGCTACACCTTC
>.|.|TRBJ2-1|TRBV20-1
CSASVYNEQFF
TGCAGTGCTAGCGTCTACAATGAGCAGTTCTTC
>.|.|TRBJ1-1|TRBV28
CASSNRVRNTEAFF
TGTGCCAGCAGCAACAGGGTGAGGAACACTGAAGCTTTCTTT
>.|TRBD2|TRBJ2-7|TRBV2
CASRGLAGGYEQYF
TGTGCCAGCAGGGGTCTAGCGGGGGGCTACGAGCAGTACTTC
>few|.|TRBJ2-7|TRBV5-6
CASSLTDYEQYF
TGTGCCAGCAGCTTGACTGATTACGAGCAGTACTTC
>.|.|TRBJ2-7|TRBV6-6
CASNPDSSYEQYF
TGTGCCAGCAACCCAGACTCCTCCTACGAGCAGTACTTC
>few|.|TRBJ2-5|TRBV7-6
CASSYNSGDQETQYF
TGTGCCAGCAGCTACAACTCAGGGGACCAAGAGACCCAGTACTTC
>.|.|TRBJ1-2|TRBV5-6
CASSFGVAAGYTF
TGTGCCAGCAGCTTCGGGGTAGCCGCTGGCTACACCTTC
>.|.|TRBJ2-2|TRBV28
CASSFSSSSFTGELFF
TGCGCCAGCAGTTTTAGTTCTAGCAGTTTCACCGGGGAGCTGTTTTTT
>.|TRBD1|TRBJ1-2|TRBV2
CASSEGDRGPSNYGYTF
TGTGCCAGCAGTGAAGGGGACAGGGGACCTTCTAACTATGGCTACACCTTC
>.|TRBD1|TRBJ2-5|TRBV6-1
CASSLEGAGETQYF
TGTGCCAGCAGCCTTGAGGGGGCCGGGGAGACCCAGTACTTC
>.|TRBD2|TRBJ2-3|TRBV4-1
CASSRFTSGFSTDTQYF
TGCGCCAGCAGTCGCTTTACTAGCGGGTTCTCCACAGATACGCAGTATTTT
>.|.|TRBJ1-5|TRBV7-2
CASTLSGNQPQHF
TGTGCCAGCACCCTCTCGGGGAATCAGCCCCAGCATTTT
>few|.|TRBJ1-1|TRBV2
CASLGRGWAEAFF
TGTGCCAGCCTGGGGAGGGGCTGGGCTGAAGCTTTCTTT
>.|.|TRBJ1-5|TRBV6-1
CASSEVAFLTDQPQHF
TGTGCCAGCAGTGAAGTGGCTTTCCTGACAGATCAGCCCCAGCATTTT
>.|TRBD1|TRBJ2-7|TRBV5-1
CASSLVSGTGVTEQYF
TGCGCCAGCAGCTTGGTCTCCGGGACAGGAGTCACCGAGCAGTACTTC
>.|.|TRBJ2-2|TRBV6-1
CASSEGPYDTGELFF
TGTGCCAGCAGTGAAGGTCCCTATGACACCGGGGAGCTGTTTTTT
>once|.|TRBJ2-3|TRBV28
CASSFRGLSAADTQYF
TGTGCCAGCAGTTTCCGGGGACTTTCGGCGGCAGATACGCAGTATTTT
>few|.|TRBJ1-2|TRBV6-5
CASSNGPGAGGYTF
TGTGCCAGCAGCAACGGTCCCGGGGCGGGGGGCTACACCTTC
>.|.|TRBJ1-1|TRBV6-6
CASSRRGNTEAFF
TGTGCCAGCAGTCGGAGGGGGAACACTGAAGCTTTCTTT
>few|TRBD1|TRBJ2-7|TRBV4-2
CASSQAGTGGPYEQYF
TGTGCCAGCAGCCAGGCCGGGACAGGGGGCCCCTACGAGCAGTACTTC
>.|.|TRBJ2-7|TRBV5-1
CATRRDSSYEQYF
TGCGCCACTCGGAGGGACAGCTCCTACGAGCAGTACTTC
>.|TRBD2|TRBJ2-2|TRBV9
CASSVRSGGASGELFF
TGTGCCAGCAGCGTACGTTCCGGGGGGGCCTCCGGGGAGCTGTTTTTT
>.|.|TRBJ1-5|TRBV25-1
CASSDRAGGPQHF
TGTGCCAGCAGTGACAGGGCGGGGGGACCCCAGCATTTT
>.|.|TRBJ1-1|TRBV4-2
CASSHPGAPKAFF
TGTGCCAGCAGCCATCCAGGGGCCCCTAAGGCTTTCTTT
>.|TRBD1|TRBJ1-2|TRBV9
CASSAADRGPFF
TGTGCCAGCAGCGCCGCAGACAGGGGGCCCTTCTTC
>.|.|TRBJ2-1|TRBV2
CASKTGPYNEQFF
TGTGCCAGCAAAACAGGCCCTTACAATGAGCAGTTCTTC
>.|.|TRBJ1-3|TRBV5-5
CASSPWSDTIYF
TGTGCCAGCAGCCCCTGGAGTGACACCATATATTTT
>.|TRBD2|TRBJ2-7|TRBV7-2
CASSLLRGERNRYEQYF
TGTGCCAGCAGCTTATTACGGGGGGAGAGAAACCGCTACGAGCAGTACTTC
>.|TRBD1|TRBJ1-1|TRBV4-2
CASSRLRDRNTEAFF
TGTGCCAGCAGCCGGCTTAGGGACAGGAACACTGAAGCTTTCTTT
>medium-sized|TRBD1|TRBJ2-7|TRBV10-3
CAISESWGGKSRDRDHEQYF
TGTGCCATCAGTGAGTCATGGGGAGGTAAGAGCCGGGACAGGGACCACGAGCAGTACTTC
>few|.|TRBJ1-5|TRBV7-9
CSSSPATSGGPQPQHF
TGTTCCAGCAGCCCCGCGACTAGTGGTGGTCCGCAGCCCCAGCATTTT
>.|.|TRBJ1-1|TRBV7-9
CASSLYFVTGTEAFF
TGTGCCAGCAGCTTATATTTCGTGACGGGTACTGAAGCTTTCTTT
>.|TRBD1|TRBJ1-2|TRBV7-2
CASSLTGTAFSYYGYTF
TGTGCCAGCAGCTTAACCGGGACAGCCTTTTCTTACTATGGCTACACCTTC
>.|TRBD1|TRBJ1-2|TRBV5-5
CASSLDTGDGYTF
TGTGCCAGCAGCTTGGATACAGGGGATGGCTACACCTTC
>.|.|TRBJ1-1|TRBV5-1
CASSLVVSRGASEAFF
TGCGCCAGCAGCTTGGTAGTCAGTCGGGGGGCCTCTGAAGCTTTCTTT